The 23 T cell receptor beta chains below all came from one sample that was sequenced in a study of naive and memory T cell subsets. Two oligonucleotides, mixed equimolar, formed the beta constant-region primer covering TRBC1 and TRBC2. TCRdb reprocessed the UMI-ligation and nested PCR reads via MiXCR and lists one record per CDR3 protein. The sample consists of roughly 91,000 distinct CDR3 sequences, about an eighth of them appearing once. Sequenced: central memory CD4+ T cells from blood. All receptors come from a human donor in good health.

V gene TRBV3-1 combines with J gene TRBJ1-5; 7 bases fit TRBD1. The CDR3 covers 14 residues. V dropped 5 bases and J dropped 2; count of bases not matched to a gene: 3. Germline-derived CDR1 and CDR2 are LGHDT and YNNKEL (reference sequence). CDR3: CASSYRGGNQPQHF. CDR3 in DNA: TGTGCCAGCAGCTACAGGGGAGGCAATCAGCCCCAGCATTTT.

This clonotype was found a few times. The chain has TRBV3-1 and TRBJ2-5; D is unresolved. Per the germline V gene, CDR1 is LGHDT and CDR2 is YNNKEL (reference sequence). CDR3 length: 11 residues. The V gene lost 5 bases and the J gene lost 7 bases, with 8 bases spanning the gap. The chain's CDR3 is CASSRVGTQYF. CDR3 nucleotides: TGTGCCAGCAGCAGAGTTGGGACCCAGTACTTC.

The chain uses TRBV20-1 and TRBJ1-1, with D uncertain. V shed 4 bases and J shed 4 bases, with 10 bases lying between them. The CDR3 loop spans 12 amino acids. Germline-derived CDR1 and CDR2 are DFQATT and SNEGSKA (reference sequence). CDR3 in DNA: TGCAGTGCTAAAGGGATCGGCACTGAAGCTTTCTTT. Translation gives CSAKGIGTEAFF.

CDR3 nucleotide sequence: TGCAGTGCTAGGATCGACAGTGGCACCTACGAGCAGTACTTC. Its translation is CSARIDSGTYEQYF. The chain links TRBV20-1 to TRBJ2-7; tentative D call: TRBD1 (5 bases). The CDR3 runs to 14 residues. Germline CDR1 DFQATT, CDR2 SNEGSKA (reference sequence). Trimming stripped 3 bases from V and 2 bases from J, with 14 bases between.

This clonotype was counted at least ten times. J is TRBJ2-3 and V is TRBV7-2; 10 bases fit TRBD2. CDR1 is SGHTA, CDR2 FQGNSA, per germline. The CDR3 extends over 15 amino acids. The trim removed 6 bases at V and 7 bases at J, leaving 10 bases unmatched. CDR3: CASRTSGRAGNTQYF. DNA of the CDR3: TGTGCCAGCAGGACCAGCGGGAGGGCCGGGAATACGCAGTATTTT.

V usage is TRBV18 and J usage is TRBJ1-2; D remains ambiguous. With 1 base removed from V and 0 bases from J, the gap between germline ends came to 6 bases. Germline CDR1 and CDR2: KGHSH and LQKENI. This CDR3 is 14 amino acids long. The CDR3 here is CASSPLNTNYGYTF. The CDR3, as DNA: TGTGCCAGCTCACCACTCAACACTAACTATGGCTACACCTTC.

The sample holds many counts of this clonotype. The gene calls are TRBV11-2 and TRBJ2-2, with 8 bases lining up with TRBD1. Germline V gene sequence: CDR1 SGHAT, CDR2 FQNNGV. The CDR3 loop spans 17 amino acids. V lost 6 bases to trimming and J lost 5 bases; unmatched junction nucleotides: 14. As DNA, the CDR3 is TGTGCCAGCAGGTCCCCCTGGTATCAGGGGGCGACCGGGGAGCTGTTTTTT. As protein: CASRSPWYQGATGELFF.

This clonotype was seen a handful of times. CDR3 region: CASSLVPKESYSGANVLTF. The CDR3 DNA is TGTGCCAGCAGCTTAGTTCCAAAAGAAAGCTACTCTGGGGCCAACGTCCTGACTTTC. V gene TRBV7-8 combines with J gene TRBJ2-6; no firm D call. Trimming pared 1 base from V and 0 bases from J, leaving 16 bases between. Germline loops: CDR1 SGHVS, CDR2 FQNEAQ. There are 19 residues in the CDR3.

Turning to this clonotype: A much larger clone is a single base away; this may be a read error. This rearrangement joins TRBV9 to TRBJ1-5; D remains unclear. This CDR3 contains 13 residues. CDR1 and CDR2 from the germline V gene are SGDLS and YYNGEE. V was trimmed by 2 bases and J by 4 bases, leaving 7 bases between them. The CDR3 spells CASSVGRNQPQHF. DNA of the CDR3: TGTGCCAGCAGCGTGGGTAGAAATCAGCCCCAGCATTTT.

In DNA, the CDR3 is TGTGCCAGCAGCTGGATGGACAGACCAGAAAATGAGCAGTTCTTC. It is translated as CASSWMDRPENEQFF. The V and J genes are TRBV7-2 and TRBJ2-1, with D perhaps matching TRBD1 (6 bases). The V end lost 4 bases, the J end lost 7 bases, and 17 bases lay between the germline ends. This CDR3 comprises 15 residues. Germline assignment: CDR1 SGHTA and CDR2 FQGNSA.

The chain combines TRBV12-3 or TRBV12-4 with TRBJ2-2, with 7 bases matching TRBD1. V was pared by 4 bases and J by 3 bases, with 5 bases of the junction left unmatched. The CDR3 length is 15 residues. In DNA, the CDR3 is TGTGCCAGCAGTTCGACAGGGATACACACCGGGGAGCTGTTTTTT. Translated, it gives CASSSTGIHTGELFF.

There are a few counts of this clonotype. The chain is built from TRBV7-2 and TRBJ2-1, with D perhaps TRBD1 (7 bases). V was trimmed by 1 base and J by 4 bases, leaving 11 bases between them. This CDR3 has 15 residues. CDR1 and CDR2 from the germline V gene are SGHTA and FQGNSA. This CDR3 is CASSLEQGRYNEQFF. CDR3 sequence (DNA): TGTGCCAGCAGCTTAGAACAGGGGAGGTACAATGAGCAGTTCTTC.

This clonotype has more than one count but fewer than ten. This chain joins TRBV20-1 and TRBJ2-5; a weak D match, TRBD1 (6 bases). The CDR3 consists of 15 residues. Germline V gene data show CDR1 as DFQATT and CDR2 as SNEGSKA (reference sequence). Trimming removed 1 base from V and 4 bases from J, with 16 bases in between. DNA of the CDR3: TGCAGTGCTAGAGTGGGGGCAAGTGGAACAGAGACCCAGTACTTC. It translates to CSARVGASGTETQYF.

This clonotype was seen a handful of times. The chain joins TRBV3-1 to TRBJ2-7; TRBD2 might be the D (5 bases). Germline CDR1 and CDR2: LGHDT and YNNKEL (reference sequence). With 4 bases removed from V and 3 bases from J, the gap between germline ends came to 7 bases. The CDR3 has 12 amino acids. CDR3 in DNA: TGTGCCAGCAGCCGGACTCACTACGAGCAGTACTTC. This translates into CASSRTHYEQYF.

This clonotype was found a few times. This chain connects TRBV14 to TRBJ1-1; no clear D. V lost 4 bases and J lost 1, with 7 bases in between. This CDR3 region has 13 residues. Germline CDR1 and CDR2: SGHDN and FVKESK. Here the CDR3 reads CASSPLWNTEAFF. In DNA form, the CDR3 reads TGTGCCAGCAGCCCCCTCTGGAACACTGAAGCTTTCTTT.

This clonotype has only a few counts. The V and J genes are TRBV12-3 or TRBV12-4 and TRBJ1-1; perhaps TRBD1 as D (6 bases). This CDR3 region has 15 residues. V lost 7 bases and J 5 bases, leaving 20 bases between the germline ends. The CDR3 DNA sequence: TGTGCCAGCACCAACAGGAGGGGGTGGAGTACTGAAGCTTTCTTT. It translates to CASTNRRGWSTEAFF.

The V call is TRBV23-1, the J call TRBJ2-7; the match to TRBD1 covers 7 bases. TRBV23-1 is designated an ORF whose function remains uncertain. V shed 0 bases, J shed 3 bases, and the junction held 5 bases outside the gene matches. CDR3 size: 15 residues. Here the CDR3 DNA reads TGCGCCAGCAGTCAATCTACAGGGGCGGGCTACGAGCAGTACTTC. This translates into CASSQSTGAGYEQYF.

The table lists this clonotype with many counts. Here the CDR3 DNA reads TGCAGTGCTTCCTCGGGGGCTACGAACACCGGGGAGCTGTTTTTT. Protein product: CSASSGATNTGELFF. The chain carries TRBV20-1 and TRBJ2-2; D is perhaps TRBD1 or TRBD2 (6 bases each). This CDR3 spans 15 amino acids. V dropped 5 bases and J dropped 0 bases, with 13 bases sitting between them. CDR1 DFQATT and CDR2 SNEGSKA come from the germline V gene (reference sequence).

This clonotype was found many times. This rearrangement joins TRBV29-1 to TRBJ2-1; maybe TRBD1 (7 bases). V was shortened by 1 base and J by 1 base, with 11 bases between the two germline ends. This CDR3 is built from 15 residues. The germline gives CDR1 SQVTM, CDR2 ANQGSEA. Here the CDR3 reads CSVEGAGGSYNEQFF. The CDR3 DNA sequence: TGCAGCGTTGAAGGTGCAGGGGGGTCCTACAATGAGCAGTTCTTC.

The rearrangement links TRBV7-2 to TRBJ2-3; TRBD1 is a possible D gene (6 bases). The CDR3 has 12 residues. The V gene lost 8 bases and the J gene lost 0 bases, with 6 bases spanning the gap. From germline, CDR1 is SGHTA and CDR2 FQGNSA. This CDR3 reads CASGQSTDTQYF. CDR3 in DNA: TGTGCCAGCGGACAGAGCACAGATACGCAGTATTTT.

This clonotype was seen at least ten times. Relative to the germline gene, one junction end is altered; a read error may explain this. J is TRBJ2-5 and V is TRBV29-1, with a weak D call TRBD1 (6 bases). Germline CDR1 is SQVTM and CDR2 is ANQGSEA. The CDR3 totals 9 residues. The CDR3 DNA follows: TGCAGCGTTGAAGAGGACAGTTTATTC. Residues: CSVEEDSLF. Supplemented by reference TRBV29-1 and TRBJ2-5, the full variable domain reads SAVISQKPSRDICQRGTSLTIQCQVDSQVTMMFWYRQQPGQSLTLIATANQGSEATYESGFVIDKFPISRPNLTFSTLTVSNMSPEDSSIYLCSVEEDSLFGPGTRLLVL.

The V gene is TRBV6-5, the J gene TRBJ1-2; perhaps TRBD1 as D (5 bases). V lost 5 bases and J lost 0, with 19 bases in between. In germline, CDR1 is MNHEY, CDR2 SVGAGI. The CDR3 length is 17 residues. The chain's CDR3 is CASSTGTGRLSNYGYTF. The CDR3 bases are TGTGCCAGCAGTACCGGGACGGGGCGTCTCTCTAACTATGGCTACACCTTC.

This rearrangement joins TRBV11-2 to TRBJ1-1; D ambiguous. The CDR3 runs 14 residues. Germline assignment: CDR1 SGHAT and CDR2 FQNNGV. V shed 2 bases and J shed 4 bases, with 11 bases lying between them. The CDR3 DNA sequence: TGTGCCAGCAGCTTACAGGACCGCGGCACTGAAGCTTTCTTT. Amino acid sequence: CASSLQDRGTEAFF.